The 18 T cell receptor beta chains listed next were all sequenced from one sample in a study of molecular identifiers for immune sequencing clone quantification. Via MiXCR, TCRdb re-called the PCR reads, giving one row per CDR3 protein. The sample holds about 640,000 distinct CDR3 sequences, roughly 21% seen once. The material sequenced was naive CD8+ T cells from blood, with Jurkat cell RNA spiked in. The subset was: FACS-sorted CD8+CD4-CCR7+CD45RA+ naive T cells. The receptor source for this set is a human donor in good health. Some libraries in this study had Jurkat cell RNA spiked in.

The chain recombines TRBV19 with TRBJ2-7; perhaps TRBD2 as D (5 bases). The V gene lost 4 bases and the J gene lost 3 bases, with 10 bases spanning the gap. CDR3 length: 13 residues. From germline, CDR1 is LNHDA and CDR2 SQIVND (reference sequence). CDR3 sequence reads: CASSTGLGYEQYF. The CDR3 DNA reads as TGTGCCAGTAGTACGGGATTGGGCTACGAGCAGTACTTC.

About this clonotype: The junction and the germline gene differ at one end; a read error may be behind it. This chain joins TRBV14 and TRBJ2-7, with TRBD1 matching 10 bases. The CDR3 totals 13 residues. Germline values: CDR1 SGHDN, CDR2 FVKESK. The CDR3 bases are TGTGCCAGCAGGCCGACAGGGGGCTACGAGCAGCACTTC. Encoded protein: CASRPTGGYEQHF.

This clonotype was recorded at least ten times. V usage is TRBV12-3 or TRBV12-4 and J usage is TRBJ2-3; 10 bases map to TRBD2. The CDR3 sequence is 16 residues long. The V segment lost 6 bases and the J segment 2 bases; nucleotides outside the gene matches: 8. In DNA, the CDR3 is TGTGCCAGCAGCCCCGGGACTAGCGTATACACAGATACGCAGTATTTT. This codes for CASSPGTSVYTDTQYF.

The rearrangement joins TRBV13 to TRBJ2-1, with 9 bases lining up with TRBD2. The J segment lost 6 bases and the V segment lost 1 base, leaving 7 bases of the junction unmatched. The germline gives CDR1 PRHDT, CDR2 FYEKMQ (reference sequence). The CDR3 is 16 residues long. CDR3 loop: CASSLDGGRVGNEQFF. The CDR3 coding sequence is TGTGCCAGCAGCTTAGATGGCGGGAGGGTTGGCAATGAGCAGTTCTTC. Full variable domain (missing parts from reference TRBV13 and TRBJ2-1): AAGVIQSPRHLIKEKRETATLKCYPIPRHDTVYWYQQGPGQDPQFLISFYEKMQSDKGSIPDRFSAQQFSDYHSELNMSSLELGDSALYFCASSLDGGRVGNEQFFGPGTRLTVL.

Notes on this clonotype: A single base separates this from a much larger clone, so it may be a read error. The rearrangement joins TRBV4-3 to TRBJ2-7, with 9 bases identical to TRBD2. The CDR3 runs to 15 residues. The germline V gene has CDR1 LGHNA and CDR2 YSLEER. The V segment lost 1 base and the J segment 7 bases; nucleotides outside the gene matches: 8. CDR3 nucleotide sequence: TGCGCCAGCAGCCAAGGTAGCGGGGGACTGCGGGAGCAGTACTTC. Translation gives CASSQGSGGLREQYF.

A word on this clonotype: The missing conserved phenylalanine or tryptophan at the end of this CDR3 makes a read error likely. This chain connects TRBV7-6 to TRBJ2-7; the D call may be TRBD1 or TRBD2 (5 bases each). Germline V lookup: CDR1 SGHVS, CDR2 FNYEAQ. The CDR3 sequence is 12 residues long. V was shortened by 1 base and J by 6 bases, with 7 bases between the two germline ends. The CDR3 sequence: CASSLGGGEQYY. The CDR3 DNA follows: TGTGCCAGCAGCTTAGGTGGGGGCGAGCAGTACTAC.

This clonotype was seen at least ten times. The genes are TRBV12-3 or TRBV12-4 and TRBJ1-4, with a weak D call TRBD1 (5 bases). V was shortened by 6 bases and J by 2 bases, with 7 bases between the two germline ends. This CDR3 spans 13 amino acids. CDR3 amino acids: CASSDSTNEKLFF. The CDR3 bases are TGTGCCAGCAGCGACAGTACTAATGAAAAACTGTTTTTT.

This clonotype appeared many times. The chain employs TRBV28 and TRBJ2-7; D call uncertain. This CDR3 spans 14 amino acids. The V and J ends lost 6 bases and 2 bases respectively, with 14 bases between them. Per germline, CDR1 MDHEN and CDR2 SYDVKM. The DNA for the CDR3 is TGTGCCAGCAGCATTGGCGTGAGAACCTACGAGCAGTACTTC. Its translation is CASSIGVRTYEQYF.

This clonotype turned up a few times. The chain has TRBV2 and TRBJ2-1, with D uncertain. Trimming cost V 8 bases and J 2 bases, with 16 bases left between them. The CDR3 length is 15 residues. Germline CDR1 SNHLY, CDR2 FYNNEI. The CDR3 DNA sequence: TGTGCCAGCCAGGTAGAAGCTCAGGCCTACAATGAGCAGTTCTTC. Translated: CASQVEAQAYNEQFF.

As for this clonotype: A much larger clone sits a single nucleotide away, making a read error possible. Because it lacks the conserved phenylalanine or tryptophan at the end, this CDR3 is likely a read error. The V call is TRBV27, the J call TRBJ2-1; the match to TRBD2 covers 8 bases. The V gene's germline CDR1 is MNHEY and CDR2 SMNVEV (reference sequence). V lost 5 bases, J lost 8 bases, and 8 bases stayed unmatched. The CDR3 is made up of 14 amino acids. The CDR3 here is CASSGTRRGYEQFL. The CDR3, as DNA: TGTGCCAGCAGTGGGACTAGGAGAGGGTATGAGCAGTTCCTC.

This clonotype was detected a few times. This CDR3 reads CASSFIPGGETQYF. The CDR3 DNA reads TGTGCCAGCAGTTTTATCCCGGGAGGAGAGACCCAGTACTTC. V is TRBV12-3 or TRBV12-4 and J is TRBJ2-5; 7 bases are shared with TRBD2. This CDR3 is 14 amino acids long. J was trimmed by 4 bases and V by 3 bases; bases with no gene match: 5.

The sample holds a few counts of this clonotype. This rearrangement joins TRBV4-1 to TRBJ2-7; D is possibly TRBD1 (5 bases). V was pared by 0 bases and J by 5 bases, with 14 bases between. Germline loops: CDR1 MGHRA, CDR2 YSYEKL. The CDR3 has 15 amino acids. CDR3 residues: CASSQDLGLMDEQYF. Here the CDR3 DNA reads TGCGCCAGCAGCCAAGATCTGGGGCTTATGGACGAGCAGTACTTC.

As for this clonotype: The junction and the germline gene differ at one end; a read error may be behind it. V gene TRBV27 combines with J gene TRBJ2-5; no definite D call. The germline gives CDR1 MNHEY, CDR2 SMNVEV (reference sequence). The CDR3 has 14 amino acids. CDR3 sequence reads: CASSLSIPGETQHF. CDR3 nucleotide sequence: TGTGCCAGCAGTTTATCGATTCCGGGTGAGACCCAGCACTTC.

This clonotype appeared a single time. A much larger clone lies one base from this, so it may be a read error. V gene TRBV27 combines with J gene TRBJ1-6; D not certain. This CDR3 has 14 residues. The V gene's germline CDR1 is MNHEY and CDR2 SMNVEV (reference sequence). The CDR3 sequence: CANSHRGYNSPLHF. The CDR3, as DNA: TGTGCCAACAGTCACCGGGGTTATAATTCACCCCTCCACTTT.

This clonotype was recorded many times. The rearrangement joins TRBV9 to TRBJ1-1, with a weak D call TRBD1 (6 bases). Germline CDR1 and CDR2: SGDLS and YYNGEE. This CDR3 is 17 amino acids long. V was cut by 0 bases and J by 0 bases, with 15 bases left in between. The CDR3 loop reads CASSVDGQPPMNTEAFF. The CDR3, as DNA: TGTGCCAGCAGCGTAGACGGACAGCCTCCAATGAACACTGAAGCTTTCTTT.

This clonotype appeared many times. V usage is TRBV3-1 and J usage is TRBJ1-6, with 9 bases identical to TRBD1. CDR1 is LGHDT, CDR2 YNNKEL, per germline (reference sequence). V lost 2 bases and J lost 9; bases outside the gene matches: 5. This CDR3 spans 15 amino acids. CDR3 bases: TGTGCCAGCAGCCAATTCGGGACAGGGTTTTCACCCCTCCACTTT. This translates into CASSQFGTGFSPLHF.

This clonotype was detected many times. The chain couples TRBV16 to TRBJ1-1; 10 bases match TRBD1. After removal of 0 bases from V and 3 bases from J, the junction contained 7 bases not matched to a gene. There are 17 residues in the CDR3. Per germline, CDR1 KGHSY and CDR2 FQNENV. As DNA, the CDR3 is TGTGCCAGCAGCCAATCTATGCTTGGGACAGGGGACACTGAAGCTTTCTTT. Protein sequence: CASSQSMLGTGDTEAFF.

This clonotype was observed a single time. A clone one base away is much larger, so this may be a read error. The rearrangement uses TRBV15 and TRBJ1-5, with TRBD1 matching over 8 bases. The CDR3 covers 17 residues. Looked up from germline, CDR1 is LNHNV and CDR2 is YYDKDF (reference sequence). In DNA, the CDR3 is TGTGCCACCAGCCCTGGGACAGGAACCTATAGCAGTCAGCCCCAGCATTTT. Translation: CATSPGTGTYSSQPQHF.